This passage covers 25 T cell receptor beta chains from one sample sequenced in a study of cytomegalovirus exposure and HLA in healthy donors. Use of 60 Vbeta and 13 Jbeta primers characterized the PCR. The data were produced by immunoSEQ multiplex PCR, yet TCRdb's version contains in-frame clones alone and is incomplete. Of approximately 120,000 clones in the sample, about three quarters were seen once. Sequenced material: PBMCs. The receptors were sampled from a man aged 45 to 65 in good health and CMV-seronegative.

This chain uses TRBV19 with TRBJ1-2; 12 nucleotides line up with TRBD1. After removal of 5 bases from V and 8 bases from J, the junction contained 9 bases not matched to a gene. Per germline, CDR1 LNHDA and CDR2 SQIVND (reference sequence). The CDR3 extends over 15 amino acids. CDR3 region: CASSSGTGGLGGYTF. The CDR3 DNA reads TGTGCCAGTAGTTCCGGGACAGGGGGCTTAGGAGGCTACACCTTC. The whole variable domain, filled in from reference TRBV19 and TRBJ1-2, reads DGGITQSPKYLFRKEGQNVTLSCEQNLNHDAMYWYRQDPGQGLRLIYYSQIVNDFQKGDIAEGYSVSREKKESFPLTVTSAQKNPTAFYLCASSSGTGGLGGYTFGSGTRLTVV.

The chain joins TRBV4-1 to TRBJ2-2, with 7 bases identical to TRBD1. Per germline, CDR1 MGHRA and CDR2 YSYEKL. This CDR3 is built from 15 residues. The J segment lost 3 bases and the V segment lost 2 bases, leaving 3 bases of the junction unmatched. DNA of the CDR3: TGCGCCAGCAGCCAACGGACAGGAGACACCGGGGAGCTGTTTTTT. Translating it yields CASSQRTGDTGELFF.

V usage is TRBV6-6 and J usage is TRBJ1-5; D may be TRBD1 (5 bases). The germline V gene encodes CDR1 MNHNY and CDR2 SVGAGI (reference sequence). V was cut by 8 bases and J by 7 bases, with 21 bases left in between. The CDR3 has 15 amino acids. CDR3: CASAELGRGGQPQHF. DNA of the CDR3: TGTGCCAGCGCCGAATTGGGGCGGGGAGGACAGCCCCAGCATTTT.

This clone was seen a handful of times. This sequence joins TRBV4-2 and TRBJ2-2; TRBD2 agrees at 8 bases. The CDR3 contains 16 residues. Germline lookup yields CDR1 LGHNA and CDR2 YNFKEQ. Trimming cost V 1 base and J 3 bases; bases outside gene matches: 4. The CDR3 DNA reads TGTGCCAGCAGCCAAGGGGGACTAGAGGACACCGGGGAGCTGTTTTTT. It specifies CASSQGGLEDTGELFF.

The V call is TRBV7-9, the J call TRBJ1-4; D not resolved. Trimming cost V 5 bases and J 8 bases, with 21 bases left between them. This CDR3 region has 16 residues. The germline CDR1 and CDR2 sequences are SEHNR and FQNEAQ (reference sequence). The CDR3 loop is CASSPLVEVPGEKLFF. The DNA of the CDR3 is TGTGCCAGCAGCCCCCTAGTCGAAGTGCCCGGCGAAAAACTGTTTTTT.

The V gene is TRBV4-3, the J gene TRBJ2-1; no clear D. The CDR3 extends over 14 amino acids. Trimming cost V 0 bases and J 2 bases, with 5 bases left between them. Germline assignment: CDR1 LGHNA and CDR2 YSLEER. The CDR3 is CASSQEGPYNEQFF. The CDR3 DNA follows: TGCGCCAGCAGCCAAGAGGGCCCCTACAATGAGCAGTTCTTC.

The chain is built from TRBV2 and TRBJ2-1; unclear D gene. CDR3 length equals 13 residues. Germline CDR1 and CDR2: SNHLY and FYNNEI. Trimming shortened V by 6 bases and J by 4 bases, and 10 bases separated the two germline ends. The CDR3 loop is CASRADSYNEQFF. The CDR3 DNA is TGTGCCAGCAGAGCCGACTCTTACAATGAGCAGTTCTTC.

The rearrangement uses TRBV7-9 and TRBJ2-1; perhaps TRBD2 as D (6 bases). Germline loops: CDR1 SEHNR, CDR2 FQNEAQ (reference sequence). The CDR3 covers 15 residues. V dropped 4 bases and J dropped 8 bases, with 18 bases sitting between them. Written as DNA, the CDR3 is TGTGCCAGCAGCTCCACCGGGGGTTTCCCACATGAGCAGTTCTTC. Translation gives CASSSTGGFPHEQFF. The complete variable domain, with remaining parts taken from reference TRBV7-9 and TRBJ2-1, reads DTGVSQNPRHKITKRGQNVTFRCDPISEHNRLYWYRQTLGQGPEFLTYFQNEAQLEKSRLLSDRFSAERPKGSFSTLEIQRTEQGDSAMYLCASSSTGGFPHEQFFGPGTRLTVL.

This chain links TRBV5-1 with TRBJ1-4; 9 bases line up with TRBD1. CDR1 and CDR2 from the germline V gene are SGHRS and YFSETQ. After removal of 3 bases from V and 6 bases from J, the junction contained 3 bases not matched to a gene. The CDR3 consists of 14 residues. CDR3 nucleotide sequence: TGCGCCAGCAGCTCGGGACAGGGACATGAAAAACTGTTTTTT. Protein product: CASSSGQGHEKLFF.

This chain connects TRBV28 to TRBJ1-6, with 9 bases matching TRBD1. The germline gives CDR1 MDHEN, CDR2 SYDVKM. The J segment lost 4 bases and the V segment lost 11 bases, leaving 9 bases of the junction unmatched. The CDR3 spans 15 residues. CDR3: CASQGGTGYNSPLHF. In DNA, the CDR3 is TGTGCCTCCCAGGGGGGGACAGGGTATAATTCACCCCTCCACTTT.

The gene calls are TRBV5-1 and TRBJ1-6, with a weak D call TRBD1 (5 bases). Per germline, CDR1 SGHRS and CDR2 YFSETQ. The ends were cut back, 2 bases at V and 4 bases at J, with 13 bases in the middle. CDR3 length equals 16 residues. The DNA for the CDR3 is TGCGCCAGCAGCTTACAGAAGCAGGGATATAATTCACCCCTCCACTTT. Residues: CASSLQKQGYNSPLHF.

This chain links TRBV6-1 with TRBJ1-5, with D possibly matching TRBD1 (6 bases). The CDR3 is 14 residues long. With 6 bases removed from V and 3 bases from J, the gap between germline ends came to 12 bases. Per germline, CDR1 MNHNS and CDR2 SASEGT. The CDR3 DNA follows: TGTGCCAGCAGCCGCGGACAGCTCAATCAGCCCCAGCATTTT. It specifies CASSRGQLNQPQHF.

This clone was seen a handful of times. The V gene is TRBV11-2, the J gene TRBJ1-2; tentatively, D is TRBD1 (5 bases). The CDR3 totals 14 residues. In germline, CDR1 is SGHAT, CDR2 FQNNGV. The V gene lost 2 bases and the J gene lost 4 bases, with 11 bases spanning the gap. The CDR3 is CASSLQQGGYGYTF. Here the CDR3 DNA reads TGTGCCAGCAGCTTACAGCAGGGCGGCTATGGCTACACCTTC.

The chain combines TRBV7-3 with TRBJ2-7; D perhaps matches TRBD1 (5 bases). V dropped 2 bases and J dropped 7 bases, with 12 bases sitting between them. CDR1 is SGHTA, CDR2 FQGTGA, per germline. The CDR3 sequence is 13 residues long. CDR3 loop: CASSLLLTDEQYF. The CDR3 DNA sequence: TGTGCCAGCAGCTTACTTTTGACAGATGAGCAGTACTTC.

This chain connects TRBV10-1 to TRBJ1-6, with 8 positions matching TRBD1. Germline assignment: CDR1 WNHNN and CDR2 SYGVQD (reference sequence). The CDR3 runs 14 residues. V dropped 6 bases and J dropped 10; count of bases not matched to a gene: 8. CDR3 nucleotides: TGCGCCAGCAGCTGGACAGGGAGAGGATCACCCCTCCACTTT. Its protein product is CASSWTGRGSPLHF.

This chain joins TRBV11-2 and TRBJ2-7; 9 bases are a match to TRBD1. The CDR3 consists of 15 residues. The ends lost 6 bases at V and 4 bases at J; junction bases unmatched: 10. CDR1 is SGHAT and CDR2 is FQNNGV in the germline V gene. The CDR3 loop is CASSITGGAGYEQYF. The CDR3 nucleotides are TGTGCCAGCAGTATTACAGGGGGCGCCGGTTACGAGCAGTACTTC.

This clone has a handful of counts. This chain joins TRBV7-2 and TRBJ1-4; 9 bases are a match to TRBD1. After removal of 2 bases from V and 8 bases from J, the junction contained 9 bases not matched to a gene. Germline CDR1 SGHTA, CDR2 FQGNSA. The CDR3 runs 16 residues. The CDR3 region has the DNA TGTGCCAGCAGCTTAACGACGGGACAGGGAGGCGAAAAACTGTTTTTT. Translating gives CASSLTTGQGGEKLFF.

The V gene is TRBV27, the J gene TRBJ2-7, with 7 bases that match TRBD1. V was clipped by 9 bases and J by 0 bases; unmatched bases: 11. Germline-derived CDR1 and CDR2 are MNHEY and SMNVEV (reference sequence). The CDR3 spans 15 residues. Here the CDR3 reads CARSLRTGISYEQYV. CDR3 bases: TGTGCCAGATCACTTCGGACAGGTATCTCCTACGAGCAGTACGTC.

The chain carries TRBV15 and TRBJ2-7, with D maybe TRBD1 (6 bases). V was pared by 2 bases and J by 7 bases, with 15 bases between. The V gene's germline CDR1 is LNHNV and CDR2 YYDKDF (reference sequence). The CDR3 consists of 14 residues. CDR3 sequence (DNA): TGTGCCACCAGCAGATTCACTGGGGACAAGGAGCAGTACGTC. It translates to CATSRFTGDKEQYV.

This clone showed up just once. The V gene is TRBV7-2, the J gene TRBJ2-1, with 8 bases matching TRBD2. The CDR3 totals 15 residues. CDR1 and CDR2 (germline): SGHTA, FQGNSA. The V and J ends lost 4 bases and 9 bases, in that order; junction bases with no gene match: 11. CDR3 DNA: TGTGCCAGCAGCTCGACGGGACTAGGGATGAGTGAGCAGTTCTTC. Translation: CASSSTGLGMSEQFF.

The chain has TRBV5-1 and TRBJ2-3; D possibly corresponds to TRBD1 (5 bases). Trimming cost V 0 bases and J 5 bases, with 13 bases left between them. The CDR3 totals 15 residues. The germline gives CDR1 SGHRS, CDR2 YFSETQ. CDR3: CASSLVVTGEDTQYF. The DNA for the CDR3 is TGCGCCAGCAGCTTGGTTGTAACAGGAGAAGATACGCAGTATTTT. The whole variable domain, filled in from reference TRBV5-1 and TRBJ2-3, reads KAGVTQTPRYLIKTRGQQVTLSCSPISGHRSVSWYQQTPGQGLQFLFEYFSETQRNKGNFPGRFSGRQFSNSRSEMNVSTLELGDSALYLCASSLVVTGEDTQYFGPGTRLTVL.

The chain combines TRBV6-1 with TRBJ1-1; the match to TRBD1 covers 10 bases. Germline CDR1 reads MNHNS; CDR2 reads SASEGT. V gave up 6 bases and J gave up 1 base; unmatched junction bases: 2. CDR3 length: 14 amino acids. The chain's CDR3 is CASRRQGANTEAFF. CDR3 in DNA: TGTGCCAGCAGGCGACAGGGGGCGAACACTGAAGCTTTCTTT.

The chain carries TRBV7-2 and TRBJ1-1, with TRBD1 as a possible D gene (5 bases). V shed 2 bases and J shed 8 bases, with 9 bases lying between them. Looked up from germline, CDR1 is SGHTA and CDR2 is FQGNSA. The CDR3 is 12 residues long. The CDR3 spells CASSLTGSEAFF. The CDR3 DNA is TGTGCCAGCAGCTTAACAGGATCCGAAGCTTTCTTT.

Points on this clone: Compared with germline, one end of the junction differs, possibly owing to a read error. CDR3 in DNA: TGTGCCGGCTCACCCACCCCGCTACAGGGCTCGACTAATGAAAAACTGTTTTTT. Protein: CAGSPTPLQGSTNEKLFF. The genes are TRBV18 and TRBJ1-4, with a possible D match to TRBD1 (6 bases). CDR1 and CDR2 (germline): KGHSH, LQKENI. This CDR3 region has 18 residues.

The chain carries TRBV5-1 and TRBJ1-1; no firm D call. This CDR3 contains 14 residues. CDR1 and CDR2 (germline): SGHRS, YFSETQ. The V end was cut by 4 bases, the J end by 1 base, with 11 bases between. CDR3 DNA: TGCGCCAGCAGCCGGGTGAAAGGGAACACTGAAGCTTTCTTT. Translated: CASSRVKGNTEAFF.